This T cell receptor beta chain was captured by sequencing in a study of regulatory T cells in long-lasting Graves disease. With iRepertoire HTBI primers and Arm-PCR of CDR3 regions, TCR beta libraries were built. TCRdb processed the multiplex PCR reads anew with MiXCR; each CDR3 protein has one entry. The sample lists some 370,000 distinct CDR3 sequences; approximately 23% were seen once. Many counts were recorded for this clonotype. The antigen remains undetermined. Documented time point: persistent/refractory GD, antithyroid drugs over 5 years with positive TRAb. Isolated PBMC RNA provided the starting material for the TCR library. Findings and limits, study-wide: Having few samples may have compromised the accuracy. Whereas nearly 1,000 public clonotypes were shared by new patients, persistent patients shared more, at some 2,500.

V lost 5 bases and J 1 base, leaving 6 bases between the germline ends. The germline CDR1 and CDR2 sequences are DFQATT and SNEGSKA (reference sequence). The CDR3 has 11 residues. The TCR originated in a woman in her thirties or forties with Graves disease. This chain joins TRBV20-1 and TRBJ2-7; D possibly corresponds to TRBD2 (6 bases). The sample was peripheral blood mononuclear cells (PBMCs), taken when the disease was refractory, from a patient treated with antithyroid drugs. The CDR3 spells CSAGTSYEQYF. As DNA, the CDR3 is TGCAGTGCTGGGACTTCCTACGAGCAGTACTTC.